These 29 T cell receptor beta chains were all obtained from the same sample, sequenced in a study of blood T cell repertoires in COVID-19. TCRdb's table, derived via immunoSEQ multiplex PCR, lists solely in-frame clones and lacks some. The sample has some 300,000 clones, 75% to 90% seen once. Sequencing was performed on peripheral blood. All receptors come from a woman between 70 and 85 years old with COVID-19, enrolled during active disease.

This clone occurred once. The CDR3 region has the DNA TGCGCCAGCAGCTTTACCGGACAGGGGAGTTTGAACTATGGCTACACCTTC. Translating it yields CASSFTGQGSLNYGYTF. The rearrangement links TRBV5-1 to TRBJ1-2, with 9 bases lining up with TRBD1. Germline V gene data show CDR1 as SGHRS and CDR2 as YFSETQ. The CDR3 has 17 residues. J was trimmed by 2 bases and V by 2 bases; bases with no gene match: 10.

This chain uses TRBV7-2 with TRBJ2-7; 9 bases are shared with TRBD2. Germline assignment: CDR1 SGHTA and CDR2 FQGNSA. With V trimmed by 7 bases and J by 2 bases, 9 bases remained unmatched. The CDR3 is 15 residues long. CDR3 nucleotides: TGTGCCAGCACCTGGGCGGGGGGGGAAACCTACGAGCAGTACTTC. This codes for CASTWAGGETYEQYF.

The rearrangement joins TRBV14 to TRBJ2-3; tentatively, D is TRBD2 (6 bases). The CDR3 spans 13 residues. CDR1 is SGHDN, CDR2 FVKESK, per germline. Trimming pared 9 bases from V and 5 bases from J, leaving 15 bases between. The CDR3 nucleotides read TGTGCCAGTCATGGGCGGGGCCAAGATACGCAGTATTTT. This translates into CASHGRGQDTQYF.

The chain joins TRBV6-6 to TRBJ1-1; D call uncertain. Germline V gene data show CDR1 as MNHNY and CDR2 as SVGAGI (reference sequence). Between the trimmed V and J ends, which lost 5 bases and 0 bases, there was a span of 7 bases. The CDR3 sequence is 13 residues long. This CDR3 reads CASSRSMNTEAFF. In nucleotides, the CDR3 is TGTGCCAGCAGTCGGAGCATGAACACTGAAGCTTTCTTT.

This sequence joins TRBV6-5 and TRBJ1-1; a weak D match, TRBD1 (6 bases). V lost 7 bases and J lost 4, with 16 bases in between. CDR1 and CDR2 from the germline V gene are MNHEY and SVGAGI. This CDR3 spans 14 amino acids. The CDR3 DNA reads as TGTGCCAGCACCTCCTGGGGGCGAAGCACTGAAGCTTTCTTT. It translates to CASTSWGRSTEAFF.

CDR3 sequence: CSVERGGYGYTF. The CDR3 nucleotides are TGCAGCGTTGAGAGGGGAGGCTATGGCTACACCTTC. This chain joins TRBV29-1 and TRBJ1-2; TRBD1 is a possible D gene (5 bases). There are 12 residues in the CDR3. CDR1 is SQVTM and CDR2 is ANQGSEA in the germline V gene. Trimming pared 3 bases from V and 4 bases from J, leaving 9 bases between.

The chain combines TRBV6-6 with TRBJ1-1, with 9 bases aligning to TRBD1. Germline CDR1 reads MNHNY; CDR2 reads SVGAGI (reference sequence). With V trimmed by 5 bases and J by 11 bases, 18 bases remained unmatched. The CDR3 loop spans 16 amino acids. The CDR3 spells CASSQTQGALNTWAFF. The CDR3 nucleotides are TGTGCCAGCAGTCAAACACAGGGGGCATTGAACACTTGGGCTTTCTTT.

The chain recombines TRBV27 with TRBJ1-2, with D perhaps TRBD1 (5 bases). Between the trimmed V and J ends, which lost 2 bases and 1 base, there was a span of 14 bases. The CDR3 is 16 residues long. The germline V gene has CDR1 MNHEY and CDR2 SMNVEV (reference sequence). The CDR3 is CASSLLRGTDNYGYTF. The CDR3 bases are TGTGCCAGCAGTTTACTCCGCGGGACGGATAACTATGGCTACACCTTC.

In nucleotides, the CDR3 is TGTGCCAGCAGCCCCCGAAGGGGGCGGGGGAACACTGAAGCTTTCTTT. Amino acid sequence: CASSPRRGRGNTEAFF. V gene TRBV21-1 combines with J gene TRBJ1-1; the D segment call TRBD1 is taken from the table without a DNA check. TRBV21-1 is recorded as a pseudogene. The CDR3 is made up of 16 amino acids.

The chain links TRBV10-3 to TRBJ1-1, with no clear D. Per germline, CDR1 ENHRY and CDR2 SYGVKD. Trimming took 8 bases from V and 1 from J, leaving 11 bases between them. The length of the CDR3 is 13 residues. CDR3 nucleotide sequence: TGTGCCATCCAGCGGAATGAGAACACTGAAGCTTTCTTT. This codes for CAIQRNENTEAFF.

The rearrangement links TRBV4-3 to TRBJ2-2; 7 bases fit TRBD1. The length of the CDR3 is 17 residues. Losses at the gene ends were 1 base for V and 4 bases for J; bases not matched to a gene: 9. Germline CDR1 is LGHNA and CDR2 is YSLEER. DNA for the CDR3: TGCGCCAGCAGCCAAGGACAGGGTCTTGTCGTCACCGGGGAGCTGTTTTTT. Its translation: CASSQGQGLVVTGELFF.

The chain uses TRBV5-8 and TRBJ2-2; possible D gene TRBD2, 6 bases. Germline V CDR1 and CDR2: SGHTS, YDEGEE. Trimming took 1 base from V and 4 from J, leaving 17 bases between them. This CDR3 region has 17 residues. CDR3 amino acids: CASSLSPGGLFTGELFF. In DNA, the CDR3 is TGTGCCAGCAGCTTGAGCCCCGGGGGTCTGTTCACCGGGGAGCTGTTTTTT.

The CDR3 loop reads CASNRLGQYEQYF. CDR3 bases: TGTGCCAGCAATCGACTGGGGCAGTACGAGCAGTACTTC. The V gene is TRBV2, the J gene TRBJ2-7; D is possibly TRBD1 (5 bases). Trimming pared 7 bases from V and 4 bases from J, leaving 14 bases between. Germline V gene lookup returns CDR1 SNHLY and CDR2 FYNNEI. This CDR3 contains 13 residues.

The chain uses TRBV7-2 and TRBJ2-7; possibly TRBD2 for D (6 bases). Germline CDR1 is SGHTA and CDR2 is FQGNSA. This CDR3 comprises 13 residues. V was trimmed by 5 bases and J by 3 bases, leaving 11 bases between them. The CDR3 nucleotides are TGTGCCAGCAGCCGGGTGGGGGGCTACGAGCAGTACTTC. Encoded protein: CASSRVGGYEQYF.

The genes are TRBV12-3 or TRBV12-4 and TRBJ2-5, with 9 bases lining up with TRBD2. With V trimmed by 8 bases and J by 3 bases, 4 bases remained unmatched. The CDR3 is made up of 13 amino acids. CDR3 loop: CASWASGEETQYF. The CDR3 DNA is TGTGCCAGCTGGGCTAGCGGGGAAGAGACCCAGTACTTC.

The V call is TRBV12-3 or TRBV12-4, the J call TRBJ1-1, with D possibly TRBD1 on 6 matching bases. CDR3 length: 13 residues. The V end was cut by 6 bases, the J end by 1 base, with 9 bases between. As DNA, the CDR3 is TGTGCCAGCAGGGAGACAGGGAACACTGAAGCTTTCTTT. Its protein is CASRETGNTEAFF.

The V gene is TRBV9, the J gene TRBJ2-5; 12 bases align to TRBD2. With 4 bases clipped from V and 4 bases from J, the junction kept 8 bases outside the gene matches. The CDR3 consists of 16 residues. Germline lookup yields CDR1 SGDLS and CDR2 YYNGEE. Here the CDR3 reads CASSPTSGGRGETQYF. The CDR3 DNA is TGTGCCAGCAGCCCAACTAGCGGGGGGCGGGGAGAGACCCAGTACTTC.

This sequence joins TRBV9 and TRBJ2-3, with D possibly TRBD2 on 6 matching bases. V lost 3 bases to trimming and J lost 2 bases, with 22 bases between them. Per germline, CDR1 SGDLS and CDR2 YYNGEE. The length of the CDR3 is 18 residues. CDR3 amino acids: CASSAGGFLGLNTDTQYF. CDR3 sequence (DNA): TGTGCCAGCAGCGCGGGTGGTTTTTTGGGACTTAACACAGATACGCAGTATTTT.

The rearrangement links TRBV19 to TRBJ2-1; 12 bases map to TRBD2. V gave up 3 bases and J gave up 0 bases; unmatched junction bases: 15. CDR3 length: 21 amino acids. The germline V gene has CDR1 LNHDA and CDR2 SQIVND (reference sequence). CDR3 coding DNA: TGTGCCAGTAGTATCGGGGGTCCCGGGACTAGCGGGCCGAGCTCCTACAATGAGCAGTTCTTC. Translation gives CASSIGGPGTSGPSSYNEQFF.

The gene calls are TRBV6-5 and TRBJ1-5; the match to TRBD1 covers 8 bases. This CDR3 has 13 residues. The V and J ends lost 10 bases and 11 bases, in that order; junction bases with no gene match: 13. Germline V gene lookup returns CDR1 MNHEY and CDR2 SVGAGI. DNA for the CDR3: TGTGCCACCCTTGGGACAGGTCCAGAGGCCCAGCATTTT. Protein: CATLGTGPEAQHF.

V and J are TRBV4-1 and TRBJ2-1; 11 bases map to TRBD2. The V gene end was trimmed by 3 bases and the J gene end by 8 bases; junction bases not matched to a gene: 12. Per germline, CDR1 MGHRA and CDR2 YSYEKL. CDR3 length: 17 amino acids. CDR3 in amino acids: CASSQAFSGGALYEQFF. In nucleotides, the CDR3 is TGCGCCAGCAGCCAGGCCTTTAGCGGGGGGGCCCTATATGAGCAGTTCTTC.

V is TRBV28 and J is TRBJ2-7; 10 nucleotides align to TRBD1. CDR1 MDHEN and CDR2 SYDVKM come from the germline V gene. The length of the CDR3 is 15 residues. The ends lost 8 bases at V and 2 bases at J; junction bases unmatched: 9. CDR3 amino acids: CASRPGTGETYEQYF. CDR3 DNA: TGTGCCAGCCGACCCGGGACAGGGGAGACCTACGAGCAGTACTTC.

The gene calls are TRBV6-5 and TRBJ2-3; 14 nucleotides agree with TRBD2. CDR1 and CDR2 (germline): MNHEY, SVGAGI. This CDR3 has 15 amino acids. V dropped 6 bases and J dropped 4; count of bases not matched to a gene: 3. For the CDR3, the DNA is TGTGCCAGCAGCCCGGGACTAGCGGGGGCAGATACGCAGTATTTT. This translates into CASSPGLAGADTQYF.

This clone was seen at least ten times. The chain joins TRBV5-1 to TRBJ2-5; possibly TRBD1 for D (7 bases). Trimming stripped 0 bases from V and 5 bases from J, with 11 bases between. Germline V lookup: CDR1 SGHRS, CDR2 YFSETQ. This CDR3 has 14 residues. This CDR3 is CASSLGTGGETQYF. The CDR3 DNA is TGCGCCAGCAGCTTGGGGACAGGAGGGGAGACCCAGTACTTC.

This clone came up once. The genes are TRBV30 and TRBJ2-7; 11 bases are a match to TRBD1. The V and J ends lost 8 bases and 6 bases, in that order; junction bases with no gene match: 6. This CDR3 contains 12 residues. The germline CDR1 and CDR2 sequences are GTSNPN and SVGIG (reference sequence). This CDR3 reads CARGQGAGEQYF. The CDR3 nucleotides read TGTGCCCGCGGACAGGGGGCCGGCGAGCAGTACTTC.

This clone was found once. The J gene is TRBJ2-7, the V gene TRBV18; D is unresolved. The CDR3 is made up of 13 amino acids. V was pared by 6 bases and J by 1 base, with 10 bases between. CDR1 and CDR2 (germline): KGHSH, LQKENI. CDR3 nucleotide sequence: TGTGCCAGCTCTCCCCGGTCATCCTACGAGCAGTACTTC. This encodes CASSPRSSYEQYF.

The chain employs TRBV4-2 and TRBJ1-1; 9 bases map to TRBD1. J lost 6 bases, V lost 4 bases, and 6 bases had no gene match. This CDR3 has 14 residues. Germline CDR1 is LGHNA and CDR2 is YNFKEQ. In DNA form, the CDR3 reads TGTGCCAGCAGCCCCAGGGACAGGGCCGCTGAAGCTTTCTTT. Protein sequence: CASSPRDRAAEAFF.

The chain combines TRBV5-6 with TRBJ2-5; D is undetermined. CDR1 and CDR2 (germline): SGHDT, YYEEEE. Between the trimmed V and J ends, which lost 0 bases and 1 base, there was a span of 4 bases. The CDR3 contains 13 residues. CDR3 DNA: TGTGCCAGCAGCTTGGTCAGCCAAGAGACCCAGTACTTC. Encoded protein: CASSLVSQETQYF.

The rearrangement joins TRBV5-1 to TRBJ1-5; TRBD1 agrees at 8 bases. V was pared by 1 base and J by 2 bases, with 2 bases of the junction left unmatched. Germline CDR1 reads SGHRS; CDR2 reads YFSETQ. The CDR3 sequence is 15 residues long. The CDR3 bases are TGCGCCAGCAGCTTGACGACAGGGGGCAATCAGCCCCAGCATTTT. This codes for CASSLTTGGNQPQHF.